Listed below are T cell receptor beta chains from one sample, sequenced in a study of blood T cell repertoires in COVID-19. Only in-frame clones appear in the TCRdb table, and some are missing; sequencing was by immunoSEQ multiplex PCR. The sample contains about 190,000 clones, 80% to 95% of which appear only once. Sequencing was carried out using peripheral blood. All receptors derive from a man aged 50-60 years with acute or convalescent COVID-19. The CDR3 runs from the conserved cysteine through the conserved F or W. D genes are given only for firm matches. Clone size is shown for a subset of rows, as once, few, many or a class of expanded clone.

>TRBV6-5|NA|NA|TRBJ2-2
CASSYRTADTGELFF
TGTGCCAGCAGTTATCGGACAGCTGACACCGGGGAGCTGTTTTTT
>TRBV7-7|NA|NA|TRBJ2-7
CASSPGSNEQYF
TGTGCCAGCAGCCCGGGGAGTAACGAGCAGTACTTC
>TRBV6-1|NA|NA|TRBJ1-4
CASSEGGGDFEKLFF
TGTGCCAGCAGTGAAGGAGGGGGTGATTTCGAAAAACTGTTTTTT
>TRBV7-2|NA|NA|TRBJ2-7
CASSLLGQGVGYEQYF
TGTGCCAGCAGCTTACTGGGCCAGGGCGTTGGATACGAGCAGTACTTC
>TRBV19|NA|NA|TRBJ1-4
CASSIIGGDEKLFF
TGTGCCAGTAGTATCATTGGAGGGGATGAAAAACTGTTTTTT
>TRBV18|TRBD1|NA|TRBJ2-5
CASSPHQGAEETQYF
TGTGCCAGCTCACCACATCAGGGGGCGGAGGAGACCCAGTACTTC
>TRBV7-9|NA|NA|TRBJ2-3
CASSLTGMNTQYF
TGTGCCAGCAGCTTAACGGGAATGAATACGCAGTATTTT
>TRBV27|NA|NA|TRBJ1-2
CASSSILLGSGYTF
TGTGCCAGCAGTTCAATCTTGCTGGGCTCTGGCTACACCTTC
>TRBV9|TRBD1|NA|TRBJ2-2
CASSQRIQGANTGELFF
TGTGCCAGCAGCCAACGGATACAGGGGGCGAACACCGGGGAGCTGTTTTTT
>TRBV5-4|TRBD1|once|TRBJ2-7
CASSFQGASREQYF
TGTGCCAGCAGCTTCCAGGGGGCTTCGAGAGAGCAGTACTTC